This T cell receptor beta chain originates from a study of shared clonotypes between healthy human individuals (dated by TCRdb to 2020 to 2021). Context from the whole study: The cohort included a few men and a couple of women between 18 and 49 years of age. To estimate repertoire size and how much clonotype sharing occurs between individuals, the study deeply sequenced the blood TCR repertoires of five or six healthy adults. Each donor's leukapheresis produced roughly between roughly 0.9 and 9 billion PBMCs. To increase sequencing depth and limit assay-specific biases, different laboratories used diverse techniques to prepare libraries and sequence TCR repertoires. For each donor, CD4 naive and CD4 memory were each given three plates, CD8 naive was given two plates, and CD8 memory was given one plate.

TCR CDR3 regions were amplified from genomic DNA by multiplex PCR using the deep immunoSEQ assay. For each cell subset, the extracted genomic DNA was distributed evenly across all wells of several immunoSEQ 96-well plates, and each plate served as one replicate. Each replicate PCR for sorted subsets received about 220 ng genomic DNA, equal to 30,000 or so T cell genomes. The purified libraries were quantified using a Qubit 3.0 fluorometer, sized with a Bioanalyzer 2100, and then quantified again using the KAPA Library Quantification kit. Every immunoSEQ 96-well plate was sequenced on a dedicated single-read 150-cycle Illumina NextSeq 550 flow cell. As for the original processing: The immunoSEQ output contained only junctional sequences without quality scores, so filtering could not match that applied to full-length reads. Sequences were annotated with PyIR, a Python wrapper for IgBLAST v1.9, using IMGT germline references to assign V/J genes and CDR3. Reads were filtered out if the reads had weak V/J assignments (E-value above 1e-6), no CDR3, stop codons, out-of-frame junctions, or ambiguous translated residues. V3J clonotypes were defined as sequences sharing an identical inferred V gene, J gene, and CDR3 amino acid sequence. Percentage overlap between repertoires was computed as shared unique clonotypes divided by the size of the smaller repertoire. Repertoire richness was assessed with RTK rarefaction, the Chao1 estimator, and Recon v2.1 estimates of unobserved clonotypes. Generation probabilities were computed with OLGA for all TCRbeta clonotypes obtained by the gDNA method from four donors. The table comes from immuneACCESS by way of TCRdb, which keeps in-frame sequences with V and J called. Part of the clones is missing from these tables; in studies checked, under half for an unresolved V gene and the rest for unknown reasons. V and J calls plus clone size are reproduced from that table; the DNA served to infer D and trimming. This sample comprises about 820,000 clones, 80% to 95% of them detected only once. Of the sample, around 24% falls within the top ten clones.

Overall study results and their limits: When four donors were compared, the shared fraction of clonotypes was around 5.1% for naive CD4, roughly 3.4% for naive CD8, 2.3% for memory CD4, and 0.35% to 0.4% for memory CD8. Because the study included only a small number of donors, the genetic and exposure-history diversity represented was limited. Clonotypes shared by all four sorted-subset donors showed higher generation probabilities than non-shared clonotypes. Pairwise subsampling indicated that sequencing depth was expected to affect the degree of clonotype sharing among donors. Sampling was restricted to blood, and TCR repertoires in tissue are likely to differ from TCR repertoires in blood. Naive subsets generally had larger estimated clonotype richness than memory subsets did. Incomplete sequencing was indicated by rarefaction of sorted-subset datasets, despite the large sequencing depth.

CD8 naive samples were CD45RO-negative cells positively selected for CCR7, giving a CD45RA+CCR7+ population that excluded TemRA cells. Healthy HIV-negative adults with no recently reported acute infections or vaccinations were included as donors. All donors were Caucasian adults living in Nashville, Tennessee, USA. Blood was collected by leukapheresis, and PBMCs were isolated by Ficoll-Histopaque density gradient centrifugation and then cryopreserved in liquid nitrogen vapor phase. Analytical flow cytometry was used to check the purity and quantity of each magnetically sorted T cell population. Genomic DNA was isolated from each sorted fraction and quantified by UV absorbance on a Nanodrop 2000c. The CDR3 covers 14 residues, taking in both the cysteine and the phenylalanine. Left in the record is the CDR3 DNA by itself, 42 bases read in frame from the first base. For CDR1 and CDR2, the germline V gene (reference sequence) lists SGHNT and YYREEE. The trim is 3 bases for V and 4 bases for J, with a gap of 13 bases between the germline ends.

Comments on this clone: The antigen it binds to is not known. Base qualities were left out, and no much larger clone turns up one base away.

The specimen sequenced was naive CD8+ T cells sorted from blood. The sample's cell subset or site label, decoded: CD45RA+CCR7+. The rearrangement joined TRBV5-4 to TRBJ1-2, with a weak D call of TRBD1 (6 bases match). This receptor was taken from a man between 25 and 39 years old in good health. The CDR3: CASSSEDSFYGYTF. The DNA is as follows: TGTGCCAGCAGCTCTGAGGACAGTTTCTATGGCTACACCTTC.